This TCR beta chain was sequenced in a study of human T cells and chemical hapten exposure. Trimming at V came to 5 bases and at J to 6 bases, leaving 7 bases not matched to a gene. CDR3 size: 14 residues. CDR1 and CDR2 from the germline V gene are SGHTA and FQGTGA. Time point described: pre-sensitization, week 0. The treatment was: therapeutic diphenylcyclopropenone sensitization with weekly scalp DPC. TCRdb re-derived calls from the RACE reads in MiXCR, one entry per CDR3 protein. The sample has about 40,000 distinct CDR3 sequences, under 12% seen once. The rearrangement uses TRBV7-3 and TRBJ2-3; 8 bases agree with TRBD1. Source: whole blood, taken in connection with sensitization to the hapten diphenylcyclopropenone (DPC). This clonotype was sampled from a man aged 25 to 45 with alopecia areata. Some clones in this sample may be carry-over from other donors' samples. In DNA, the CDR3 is TGTGCCAGCAGCCATCGGACAGGGACGGATACGCAGTATTTT. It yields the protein CASSHRTGTDTQYF.